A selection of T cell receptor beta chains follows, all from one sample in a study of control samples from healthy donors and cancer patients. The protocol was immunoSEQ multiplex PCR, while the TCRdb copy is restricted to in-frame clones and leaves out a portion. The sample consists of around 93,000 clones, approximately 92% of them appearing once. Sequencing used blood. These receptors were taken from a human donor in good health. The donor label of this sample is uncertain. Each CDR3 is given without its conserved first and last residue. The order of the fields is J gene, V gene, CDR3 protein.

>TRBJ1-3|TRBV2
ASSEGQSSGNTIY
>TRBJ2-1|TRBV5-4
ASSGSLNEQF
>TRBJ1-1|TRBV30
AWSRGGNTEAF
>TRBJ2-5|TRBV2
ASRGTGAREETQY
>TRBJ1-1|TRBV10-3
AIKGTENTEAF
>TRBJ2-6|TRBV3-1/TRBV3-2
ASSQEFSGANVLT
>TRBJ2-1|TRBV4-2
ASSQVEGSSGGAGNEQF
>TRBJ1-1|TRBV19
ASIWGGTEAF
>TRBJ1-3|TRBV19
ASSITETENSGNTIY
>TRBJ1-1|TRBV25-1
ASSEGQGKIEAF
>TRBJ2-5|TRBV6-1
ASSEALGVVETQY
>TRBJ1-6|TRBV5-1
ASSLGGSSYNSPLH
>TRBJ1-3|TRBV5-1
ASSLGSGNSGNTIY
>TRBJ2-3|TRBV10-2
ASSGASTDTQY
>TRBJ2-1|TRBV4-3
ASSQTYSDTIWNEQF
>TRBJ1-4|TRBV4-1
ASSQDRNSWGNEKLF
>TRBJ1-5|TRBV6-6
ASSYLKDQPQH
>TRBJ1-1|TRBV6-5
ASSLTPTREAF
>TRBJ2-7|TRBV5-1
ASSLPGQNSYEQY
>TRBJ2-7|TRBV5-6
ASSVRDSTYEQY
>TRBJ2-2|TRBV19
ATTTSGTQNTGELF
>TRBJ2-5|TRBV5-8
ASSRGPFPETQY